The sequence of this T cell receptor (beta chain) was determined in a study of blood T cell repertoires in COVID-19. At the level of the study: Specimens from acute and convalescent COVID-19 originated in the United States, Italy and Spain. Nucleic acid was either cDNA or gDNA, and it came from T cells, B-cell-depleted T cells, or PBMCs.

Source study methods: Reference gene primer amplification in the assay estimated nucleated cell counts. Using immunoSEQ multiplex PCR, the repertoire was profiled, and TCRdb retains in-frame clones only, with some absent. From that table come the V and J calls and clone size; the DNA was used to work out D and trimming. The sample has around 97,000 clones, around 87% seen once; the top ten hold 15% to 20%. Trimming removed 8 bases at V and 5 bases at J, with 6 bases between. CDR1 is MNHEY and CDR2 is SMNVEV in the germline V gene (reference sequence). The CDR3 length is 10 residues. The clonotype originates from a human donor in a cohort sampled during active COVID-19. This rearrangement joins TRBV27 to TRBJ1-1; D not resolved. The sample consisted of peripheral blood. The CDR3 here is CASGRTEAFF. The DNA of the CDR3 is TGTGCCAGCGGGCGTACTGAAGCTTTCTTT.